The rows below give T cell receptor beta chains drawn from one sample of a study of blood T cell repertoires in COVID-19. Assay used: immunoSEQ multiplex PCR; TCRdb lists only in-frame clones, some missing. The table records roughly 250,000 clones, 65% to 90% of them present only once. The specimen sequenced was peripheral blood. These receptor sequences come from a woman older than 75 with active or convalescent COVID-19. Each CDR3 is given with its conserved first and last residue. A D gene is named only where the DNA matches it firmly. A row's size may be missing; if present it is once, few, many or a size class.

-	TRBV28	-	TRBJ2-3	TGTGCCAGCGGTGGAGGGATAGATACGCAGTATTTT	CASGGGIDTQYF
few	TRBV7-2	TRBD1	TRBJ1-2	TGTGCCAGCAGCCCTCGACAGGGCGGAATAGGTAGCTACACCTTC	CASSPRQGGIGSYTF
-	TRBV2	TRBD2	TRBJ2-3	TGTGCCAGCAGTGATGGGCTAGGCGGGGGGATCACAGATACGCAGTATTTT	CASSDGLGGGITDTQYF
-	TRBV3-1/TRBV3-2	-	TRBJ1-1	TGTGCCAGCAGCCTTCAGACACGGAACACTGAAGCTTTCTTT	CASSLQTRNTEAFF
-	TRBV10-3	-	TRBJ1-1	TGTGCCATCAGTGACGGAGGGGCGGATGAAGCTTTCTTT	CAISDGGADEAFF
-	TRBV2	TRBD1	TRBJ1-2	TGTGCCAGCAGGACAGGGTTGACCTATGGCTACACCTTC	CASRTGLTYGYTF
few	TRBV7-9	TRBD1	TRBJ1-4	TGTGCCAGCAGCCCCGGCTGGACAGGGGTTCATGGTGAAAAACTGTTTTTT	CASSPGWTGVHGEKLFF
-	TRBV5-1	-	TRBJ2-3	TGCGCCAGCAGCTTGGAAACAGGTTACCCAGATACGCAGTATTTT	CASSLETGYPDTQYF
-	TRBV6-6	-	TRBJ1-2	TGTGCCAGCAGTTCTCTAATCTCCCGAGGCTACACCTTC	CASSSLISRGYTF
-	TRBV24-1	-	TRBJ2-2	TGTGCCACCAGTGACCCGAACTTTACCGGGGAGCTGTTTTTT	CATSDPNFTGELFF
-	TRBV28	-	TRBJ1-6	TGTGCCAGCAGTCCGAAACGGGATAGTAGAATGAGCTCCTATAATTCACCCCTCCACTTT	CASSPKRDSRMSSYNSPLHF
-	TRBV2	TRBD1	TRBJ2-2	TGTGCCAGCAGTAAACAGGGGCGCCGGAACACCGGGGAGCTGTTTTTT	CASSKQGRRNTGELFF
-	TRBV28	-	TRBJ1-1	TGTGCCAGCAGTTTATCTACAGCGAACACTGAAGCTTTCTTT	CASSLSTANTEAFF
few	TRBV19	TRBD1	TRBJ2-2	TGTGCCAGTAGATATGGGGACAGGGGTTATCCCGGGGAGCTGTTTTTT	CASRYGDRGYPGELFF
few	TRBV24-1	TRBD1	TRBJ1-3	TGTGCCACCAGTGATTCGGACAGGAACACCATATATTTT	CATSDSDRNTIYF
-	TRBV20-1	-	TRBJ2-1	TGCAGTGCTCATAAGACACCTCTGGGGTTCTTC	CSAHKTPLGFF
-	TRBV6-2/TRBV6-3	-	TRBJ2-7	TGTGCCAGCAGTAGGACAGACCTTTACGAGCAGTACTTC	CASSRTDLYEQYF
-	TRBV24-1	-	TRBJ2-3	TGTGCCACCAGTGATGCCCGCTGGACGGGAGTTTCGGATACGCAGTATTTT	CATSDARWTGVSDTQYF
-	TRBV10-1	-	TRBJ1-1	TGCGCCAGCAGTGACGAAGAACTAAACGCTGAAGCTTTCTTT	CASSDEELNAEAFF
few	TRBV5-1	TRBD2	TRBJ2-3	TGCGCCAGCAGCTGGGGAGCGGGAGCGGGAGATACGCAGTATTTT	CASSWGAGAGDTQYF
-	TRBV5-1	TRBD2	TRBJ2-3	TGCGCCAGCAGCTTGGGTCCTAGCGGGGGTCCTAGCACAGATACGCAGTATTTT	CASSLGPSGGPSTDTQYF
-	TRBV5-4	-	TRBJ2-7	TGTGCCAGCAGCTTTTTTCCCCAGTCGGGGAGCGAGCAGTACTTC	CASSFFPQSGSEQYF